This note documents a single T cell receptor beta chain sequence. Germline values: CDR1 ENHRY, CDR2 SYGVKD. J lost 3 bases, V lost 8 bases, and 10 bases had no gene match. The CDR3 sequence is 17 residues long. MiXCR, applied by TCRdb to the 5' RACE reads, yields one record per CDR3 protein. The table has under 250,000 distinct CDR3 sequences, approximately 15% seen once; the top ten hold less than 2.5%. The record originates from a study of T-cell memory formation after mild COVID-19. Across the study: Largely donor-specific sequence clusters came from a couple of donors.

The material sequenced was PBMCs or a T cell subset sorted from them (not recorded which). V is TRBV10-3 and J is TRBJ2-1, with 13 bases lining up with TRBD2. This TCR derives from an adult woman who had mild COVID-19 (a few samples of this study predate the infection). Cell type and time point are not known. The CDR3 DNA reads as TGTGCCATCTCTGACCGACTAGCGGGAGGCAGCTACAATGAGCAGTTCTTC. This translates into CAISDRLAGGSYNEQFF.